This T cell receptor beta chain is drawn from a study of T cells after yellow fever vaccination. CDR1 MNHEY and CDR2 SVGAGI come from the germline V gene. With 5 bases clipped from V and 7 bases from J, the junction kept 8 bases outside the gene matches. The CDR3 contains 15 residues. Study results and limitations: Post-booster repertoires again held most primary-vaccination clones (roughly 96% CD4, about 90% CD8).

One entry per CDR3 protein results from TCRdb running MiXCR on the 5' RACE reads. The profile shows a few hundred thousand distinct CDR3 sequences, less than 20% of them singletons. This clonotype has just a few counts. No antigen is known for it. Source: PBMCs, taken 5 to 6 days after the first yellow fever vaccination. The TCR was taken from a man aged 18 to 30 who received the YFV17D yellow fever vaccine. V and J are TRBV6-5 and TRBJ1-4; TRBD1 matches at 9 bases. The CDR3 bases are TGTGCCAGCAGTACTACAGGGGGCGCGTTTGAAAAACTGTTTTTT. Its translation: CASSTTGGAFEKLFF.